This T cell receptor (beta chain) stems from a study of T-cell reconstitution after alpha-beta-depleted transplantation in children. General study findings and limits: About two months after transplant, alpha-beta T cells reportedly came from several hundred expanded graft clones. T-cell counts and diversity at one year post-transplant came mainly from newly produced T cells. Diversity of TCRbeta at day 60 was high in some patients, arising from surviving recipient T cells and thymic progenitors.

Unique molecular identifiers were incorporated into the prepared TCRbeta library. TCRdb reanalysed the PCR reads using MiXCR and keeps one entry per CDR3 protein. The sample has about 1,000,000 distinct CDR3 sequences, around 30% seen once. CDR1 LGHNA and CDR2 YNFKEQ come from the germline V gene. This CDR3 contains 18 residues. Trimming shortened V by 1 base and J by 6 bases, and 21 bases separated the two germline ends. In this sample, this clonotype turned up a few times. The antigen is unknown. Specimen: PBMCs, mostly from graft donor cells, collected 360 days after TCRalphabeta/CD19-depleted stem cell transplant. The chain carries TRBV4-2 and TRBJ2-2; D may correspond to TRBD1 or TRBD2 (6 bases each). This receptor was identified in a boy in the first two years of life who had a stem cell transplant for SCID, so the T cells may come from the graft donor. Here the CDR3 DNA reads TGTGCCAGCAGCCAAGTCGGGGGCGCAGTGGGGGAAGCCGGGGAGCTGTTTTTT. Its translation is CASSQVGGAVGEAGELFF.